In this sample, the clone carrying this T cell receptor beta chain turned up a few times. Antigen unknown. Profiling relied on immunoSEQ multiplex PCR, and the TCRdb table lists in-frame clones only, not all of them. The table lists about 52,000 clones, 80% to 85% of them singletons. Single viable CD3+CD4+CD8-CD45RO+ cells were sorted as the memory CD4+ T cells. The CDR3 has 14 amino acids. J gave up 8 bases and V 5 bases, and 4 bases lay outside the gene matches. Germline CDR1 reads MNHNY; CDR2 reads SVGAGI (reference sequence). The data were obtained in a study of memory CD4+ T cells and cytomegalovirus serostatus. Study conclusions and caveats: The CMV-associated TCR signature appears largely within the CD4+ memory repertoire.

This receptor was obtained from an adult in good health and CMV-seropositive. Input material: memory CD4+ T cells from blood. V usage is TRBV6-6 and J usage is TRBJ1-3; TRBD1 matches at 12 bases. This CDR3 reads CASSVGQGAYTIYF. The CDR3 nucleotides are TGTGCCAGCAGTGTGGGACAGGGGGCTTACACCATATATTTT.